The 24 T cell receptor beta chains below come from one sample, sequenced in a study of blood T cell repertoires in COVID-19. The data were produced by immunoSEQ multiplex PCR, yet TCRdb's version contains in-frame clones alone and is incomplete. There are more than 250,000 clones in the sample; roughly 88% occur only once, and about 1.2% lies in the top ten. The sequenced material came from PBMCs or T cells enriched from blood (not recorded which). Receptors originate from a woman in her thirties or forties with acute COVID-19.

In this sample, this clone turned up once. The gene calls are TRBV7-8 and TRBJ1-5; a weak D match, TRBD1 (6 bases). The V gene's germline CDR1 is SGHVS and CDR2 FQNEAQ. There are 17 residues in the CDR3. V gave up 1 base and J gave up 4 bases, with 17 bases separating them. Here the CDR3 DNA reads TGTGCCAGCAGCTTAGTATTTATTGGGGGCGCGAATCAGCCCCAGCATTTT. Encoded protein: CASSLVFIGGANQPQHF.

In nucleotides, the CDR3 is TGTGCCAGCAGCGTAGCTACCCGGGACAGGCTCTATGGCTACACCTTC. As protein: CASSVATRDRLYGYTF. V is TRBV9 and J is TRBJ1-2; TRBD1 agrees at 8 bases. This CDR3 contains 16 residues. Losses at the gene ends were 0 bases for V and 4 bases for J; bases not matched to a gene: 8. In germline, CDR1 is SGDLS, CDR2 YYNGEE.

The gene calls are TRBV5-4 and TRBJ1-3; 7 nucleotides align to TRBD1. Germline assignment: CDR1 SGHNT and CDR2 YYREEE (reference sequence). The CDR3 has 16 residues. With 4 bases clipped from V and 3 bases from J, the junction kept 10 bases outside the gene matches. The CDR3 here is CASSIRDSQLGNTIYF. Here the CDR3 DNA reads TGTGCCAGCAGCATCCGGGACAGCCAACTTGGAAACACCATATATTTT. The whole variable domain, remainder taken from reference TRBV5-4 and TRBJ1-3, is ETGVTQSPTHLIKTRGQQVTLRCSSQSGHNTVSWYQQALGQGPQFIFQYYREEENGRGNFPPRFSGLQFPNYSSELNVNALELDDSALYLCASSIRDSQLGNTIYFGEGSWLTVV.

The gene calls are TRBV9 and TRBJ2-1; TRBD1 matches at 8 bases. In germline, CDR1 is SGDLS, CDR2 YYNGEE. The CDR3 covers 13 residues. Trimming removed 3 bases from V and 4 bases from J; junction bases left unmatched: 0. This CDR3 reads CASSGQGYNEQFF. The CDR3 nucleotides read TGTGCCAGCAGCGGACAGGGGTACAATGAGCAGTTCTTC. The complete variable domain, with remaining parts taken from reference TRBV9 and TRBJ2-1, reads DSGVTQTPKHLITATGQRVTLRCSPRSGDLSVYWYQQSLDQGLQFLIQYYNGEERAKGNILERFSAQQFPDLHSELNLSSLELGDSALYFCASSGQGYNEQFFGPGTRLTVL.

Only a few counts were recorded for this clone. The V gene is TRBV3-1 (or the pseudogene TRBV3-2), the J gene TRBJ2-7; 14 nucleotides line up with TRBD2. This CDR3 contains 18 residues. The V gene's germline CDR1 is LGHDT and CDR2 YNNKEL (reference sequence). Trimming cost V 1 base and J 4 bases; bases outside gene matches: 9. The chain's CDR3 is CASSQVPRLAGGVYEQYV. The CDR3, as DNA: TGTGCCAGCAGCCAAGTCCCCAGACTAGCGGGAGGGGTTTACGAGCAGTACGTC.

This chain's CDR3 is CASSWRTGGQNYGYTF. Written as DNA, the CDR3 is TGTGCCAGCAGCTGGAGGACAGGGGGACAAAACTATGGCTACACCTTC. This rearrangement joins TRBV11-3 to TRBJ1-2; TRBD1 agrees at 10 bases. The CDR3 has 16 amino acids. V lost 4 bases, J lost 2 bases, and 7 bases stayed unmatched. Germline assignment: CDR1 SGHNT and CDR2 YENEEA.

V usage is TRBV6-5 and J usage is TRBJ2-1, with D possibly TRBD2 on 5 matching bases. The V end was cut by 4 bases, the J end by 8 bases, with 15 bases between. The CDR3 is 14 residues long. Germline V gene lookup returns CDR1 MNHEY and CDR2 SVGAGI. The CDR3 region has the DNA TGTGCCAGCAGTTTCCTAGCTCGGGTCTATGAGCAGTTCTTC. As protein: CASSFLARVYEQFF.

CDR3 coding DNA: TGCGCCAGCAGCTTGGAATCTCCTAACTATGGCTACACCTTC. Encoded protein: CASSLESPNYGYTF. The rearrangement joins TRBV5-1 to TRBJ1-2; D uncertain. The V and J ends lost 0 bases and 0 bases respectively, with 6 bases between them. The length of the CDR3 is 14 residues. Germline-derived CDR1 and CDR2 are SGHRS and YFSETQ.

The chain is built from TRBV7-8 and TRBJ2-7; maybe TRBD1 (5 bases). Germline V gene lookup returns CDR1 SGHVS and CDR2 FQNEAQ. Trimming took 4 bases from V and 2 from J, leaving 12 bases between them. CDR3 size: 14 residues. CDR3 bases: TGTGCCAGCAGCTCTAGGACACCCACCTACGAGCAGTACTTC. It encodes CASSSRTPTYEQYF.

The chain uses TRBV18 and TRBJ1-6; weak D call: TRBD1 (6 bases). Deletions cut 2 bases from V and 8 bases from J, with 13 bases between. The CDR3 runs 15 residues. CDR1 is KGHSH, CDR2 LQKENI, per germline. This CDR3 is CASSPIGDTDSPLHF. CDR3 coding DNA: TGTGCCAGCTCACCAATCGGGGACACCGATTCACCCCTCCACTTT.

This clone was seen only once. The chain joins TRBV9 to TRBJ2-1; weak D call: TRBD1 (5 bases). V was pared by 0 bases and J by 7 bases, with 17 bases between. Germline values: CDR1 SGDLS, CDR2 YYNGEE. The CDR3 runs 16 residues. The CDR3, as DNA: TGTGCCAGCAGCGTAGATGCAGGGCGGTCGACAAATGAGCAGTTCTTC. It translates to CASSVDAGRSTNEQFF.

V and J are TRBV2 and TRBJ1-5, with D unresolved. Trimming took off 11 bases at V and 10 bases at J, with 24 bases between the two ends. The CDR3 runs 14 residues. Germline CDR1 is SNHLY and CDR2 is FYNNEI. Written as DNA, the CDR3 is TGTGCCGCAGGAGGCACCGGAATTTTCAAACCCCAGCATTTT. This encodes CAAGGTGIFKPQHF.

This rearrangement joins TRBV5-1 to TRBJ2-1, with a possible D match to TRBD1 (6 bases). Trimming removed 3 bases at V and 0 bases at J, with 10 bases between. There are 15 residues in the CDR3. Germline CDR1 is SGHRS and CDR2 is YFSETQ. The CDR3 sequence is CASSYTGSSYNEQFF. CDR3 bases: TGCGCCAGCAGCTATACAGGGAGCTCCTACAATGAGCAGTTCTTC.

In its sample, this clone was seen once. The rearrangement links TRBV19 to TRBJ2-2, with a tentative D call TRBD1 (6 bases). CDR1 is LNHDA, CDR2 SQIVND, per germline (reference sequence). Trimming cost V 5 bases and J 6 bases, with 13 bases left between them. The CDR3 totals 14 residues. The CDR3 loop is CASSLQGLAGELFF. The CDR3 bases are TGTGCCAGTAGTCTACAGGGTCTCGCCGGGGAGCTGTTTTTT.

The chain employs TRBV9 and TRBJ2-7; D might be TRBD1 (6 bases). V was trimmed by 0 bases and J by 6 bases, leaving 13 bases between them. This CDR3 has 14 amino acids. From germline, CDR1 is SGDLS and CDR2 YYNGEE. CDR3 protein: CASSVEQGSFEQYF. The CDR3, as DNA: TGTGCCAGCAGCGTAGAACAGGGAAGTTTCGAGCAGTACTTC.

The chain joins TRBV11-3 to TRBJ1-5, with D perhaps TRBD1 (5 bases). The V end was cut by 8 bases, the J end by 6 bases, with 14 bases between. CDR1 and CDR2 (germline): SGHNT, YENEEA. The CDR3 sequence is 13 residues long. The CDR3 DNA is TGTGCCAGCGGTACAGGTAGGGGTCAGCCCCAGCATTTT. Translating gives CASGTGRGQPQHF.

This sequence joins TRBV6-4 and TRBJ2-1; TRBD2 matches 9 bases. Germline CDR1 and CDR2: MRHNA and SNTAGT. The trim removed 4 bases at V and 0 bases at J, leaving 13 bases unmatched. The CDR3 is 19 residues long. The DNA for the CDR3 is TGTGCCAGCAGTGTGATTGCGGGAGGGTATGCGAGCTCCTACAATGAGCAGTTCTTC. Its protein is CASSVIAGGYASSYNEQFF.

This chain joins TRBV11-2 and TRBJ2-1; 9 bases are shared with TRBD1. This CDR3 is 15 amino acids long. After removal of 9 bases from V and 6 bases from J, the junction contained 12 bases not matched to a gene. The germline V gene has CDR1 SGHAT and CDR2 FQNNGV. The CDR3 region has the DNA TGTGCCAGTCGGAGACCCGGGACAGGGACCAATGAGCAGTTCTTC. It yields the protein CASRRPGTGTNEQFF. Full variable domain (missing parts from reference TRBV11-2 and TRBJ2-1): EAGVAQSPRYKIIEKRQSVAFWCNPISGHATLYWYQQILGQGPKLLIQFQNNGVVDDSQLPKDRFSAERLKGVDSTLKIQPAKLEDSAVYLCASRRPGTGTNEQFFGPGTRLTVL.

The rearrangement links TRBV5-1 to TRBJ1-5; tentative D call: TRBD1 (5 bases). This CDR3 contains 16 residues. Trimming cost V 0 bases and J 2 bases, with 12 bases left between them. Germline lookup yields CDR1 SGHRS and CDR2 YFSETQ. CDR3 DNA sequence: TGCGCCAGCAGCTTGGGTGTCACAGGACGCAATCAGCCCCAGCATTTT. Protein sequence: CASSLGVTGRNQPQHF.

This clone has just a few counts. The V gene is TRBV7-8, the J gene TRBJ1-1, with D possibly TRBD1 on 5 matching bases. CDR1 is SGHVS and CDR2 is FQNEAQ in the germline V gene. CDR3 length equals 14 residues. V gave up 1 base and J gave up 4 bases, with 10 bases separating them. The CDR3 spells CASSLVGGITEAFF. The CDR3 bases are TGTGCCAGCAGCTTAGTGGGGGGGATCACTGAAGCTTTCTTT.

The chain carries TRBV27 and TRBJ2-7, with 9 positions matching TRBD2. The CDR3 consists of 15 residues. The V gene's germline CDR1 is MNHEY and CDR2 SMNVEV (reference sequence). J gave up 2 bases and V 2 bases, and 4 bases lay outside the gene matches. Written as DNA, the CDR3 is TGTGCCAGCAGTTTAGCGCGACTAGCGGCCTACGAGCAGTACTTC. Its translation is CASSLARLAAYEQYF.

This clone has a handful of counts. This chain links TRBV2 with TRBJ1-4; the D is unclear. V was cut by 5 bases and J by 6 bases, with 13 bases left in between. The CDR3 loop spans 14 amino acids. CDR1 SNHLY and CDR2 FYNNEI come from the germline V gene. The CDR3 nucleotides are TGTGCCAGCAGTCCGAGAACCTCCCATGAAAAACTGTTTTTT. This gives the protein CASSPRTSHEKLFF. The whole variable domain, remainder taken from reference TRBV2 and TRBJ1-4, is EPEVTQTPSHQVTQMGQEVILRCVPISNHLYFYWYRQILGQKVEFLVSFYNNEISEKSEIFDDQFSVERPDGSNFTLKIRSTKLEDSAMYFCASSPRTSHEKLFFGSGTQLSVL.

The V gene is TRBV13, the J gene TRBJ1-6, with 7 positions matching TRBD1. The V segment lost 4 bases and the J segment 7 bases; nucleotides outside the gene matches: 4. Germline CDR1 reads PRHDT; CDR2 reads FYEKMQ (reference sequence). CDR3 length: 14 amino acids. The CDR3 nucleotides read TGTGCCAGCAGCTCAGACAGGGTGAATTCACCCCTCCACTTT. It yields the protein CASSSDRVNSPLHF.

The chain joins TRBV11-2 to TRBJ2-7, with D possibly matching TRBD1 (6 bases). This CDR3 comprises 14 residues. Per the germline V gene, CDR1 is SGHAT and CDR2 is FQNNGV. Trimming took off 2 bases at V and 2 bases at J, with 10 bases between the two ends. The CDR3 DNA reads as TGTGCCAGCAGCTTAAGCAGGGGTGCCTACGAGCAGTACGTC. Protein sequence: CASSLSRGAYEQYV.